What follows are 19 T cell receptor beta chains derived from one specimen sequenced in a study of blood T cells in healthy people across ages. Using a J-beta primer mix together with a sample-barcoded 5' primer, a second PCR was run for 7 to 11 cycles. TCRdb reprocessed the 5' RACE reads with MiXCR, giving one entry per CDR3 protein. The data show approximately 1,700,000 distinct CDR3 sequences, approximately 40% seen once. Source material: blood. Receptors were obtained from a human donor in good health.

The chain links TRBV5-1 to TRBJ2-1; TRBD2 might be the D (5 bases). This CDR3 is 13 amino acids long. CDR1 is SGHRS, CDR2 YFSETQ, per germline. Trimming removed 4 bases at V and 3 bases at J, with 8 bases between. As DNA, the CDR3 is TGCGCCAGCAGCGGCCGGGACTACAATGAGCAGTTCTTC. It yields the protein CASSGRDYNEQFF.

The CDR3: CSARVRIDNSPLHF. CDR3 sequence (DNA): TGCAGTGCTAGAGTAAGGATCGACAATTCACCCCTCCACTTT. This chain links TRBV20-1 with TRBJ1-6; D gene unclear. This CDR3 region has 14 residues. Per germline, CDR1 DFQATT and CDR2 SNEGSKA (reference sequence). The V gene lost 1 base and the J gene lost 7 bases, with 11 bases spanning the gap.

V is TRBV28 and J is TRBJ2-1; TRBD1 agrees at 9 bases. The CDR3 extends over 14 amino acids. CDR1 and CDR2 from the germline V gene are MDHEN and SYDVKM. V lost 6 bases and J lost 9; bases outside the gene matches: 9. DNA for the CDR3: TGTGCCAGCAGGGGGGGGACAGGGACGGTTGAGCAGTTCTTC. Translating it yields CASRGGTGTVEQFF.

V usage is TRBV5-1 and J usage is TRBJ2-5; either TRBD1 or TRBD2 may supply D (5 bases each). Trimming cost V 1 base and J 11 bases, with 21 bases left between them. CDR3 length: 15 amino acids. Germline assignment: CDR1 SGHRS and CDR2 YFSETQ. CDR3: CASSLTGTGLGEQYF. The CDR3 DNA follows: TGCGCCAGCAGCTTGACTGGGACGGGTCTTGGAGAGCAGTACTTC.

The chain links TRBV29-1 to TRBJ2-3; the D gene is possibly TRBD1 (5 bases). The germline V gene encodes CDR1 SQVTM and CDR2 ANQGSEA. Trimming removed 5 bases at V and 0 bases at J, with 9 bases between. The CDR3 length is 13 residues. The CDR3 loop is CSVRGGSTDTQYF. The CDR3 DNA sequence: TGCAGCGTTAGGGGTGGGAGCACAGATACGCAGTATTTT.

This clonotype has more than one count but fewer than ten. V gene TRBV29-1 combines with J gene TRBJ2-5; TRBD1 might be the D (6 bases). V was pared by 2 bases and J by 1 base, with 11 bases between. The CDR3 is 14 residues long. Germline CDR1 is SQVTM and CDR2 is ANQGSEA. The CDR3 region is CSVEFQGPQETQYF. The CDR3 DNA reads TGCAGCGTTGAATTCCAGGGGCCCCAAGAGACCCAGTACTTC. Filled out from reference TRBV29-1 and TRBJ2-5, the complete variable domain reads SAVISQKPSRDICQRGTSLTIQCQVDSQVTMMFWYRQQPGQSLTLIATANQGSEATYESGFVIDKFPISRPNLTFSTLTVSNMSPEDSSIYLCSVEFQGPQETQYFGPGTRLLVL.

This chain links TRBV5-1 with TRBJ2-7; D uncertain. The germline V gene has CDR1 SGHRS and CDR2 YFSETQ. The V and J ends lost 0 bases and 5 bases respectively, with 9 bases between them. The CDR3 sequence is 13 residues long. DNA for the CDR3: TGCGCCAGCAGCTTGGAGCACCATGACGAGCAGTACTTC. It codes for CASSLEHHDEQYF.

The J gene is TRBJ2-4, the V gene TRBV11-2; 10 nucleotides agree with TRBD1. The better agreement between TRBJ2-7 and the DNA end casts doubt on the J call. Germline V gene lookup returns CDR1 SGHAT and CDR2 FQNNGV. The CDR3 has 15 residues. This chain's CDR3 is CASSLRGQGEREQYF. CDR3 bases: TGTGCCAGCAGCCTCCGTGGACAGGGGGAGCGCGAGCAGTACTTC.

This chain connects TRBV10-3 to TRBJ2-5; D not certain. The J call may be incorrect, as the DNA end agrees better with TRBJ2-7. The germline V gene encodes CDR1 ENHRY and CDR2 SYGVKD. This CDR3 has 14 residues. The CDR3 bases are TGTGCCATCAACCAGAGAAGAGACTTCTACGAGCAGTACTTC. This translates into CAINQRRDFYEQYF.

CDR3 DNA: TGTGCCAGCAGCTTAGTGACAGGGCCTTTCTCCTACAATGAGCAGTTCTTC. The encoded protein is CASSLVTGPFSYNEQFF. This chain links TRBV5-5 with TRBJ2-1; 7 nucleotides align to TRBD1. Losses at the gene ends were 2 bases for V and 0 bases for J; bases not matched to a gene: 8. Germline V gives CDR1 SGHKS, CDR2 YYEKEE (reference sequence). The CDR3 is made up of 17 amino acids.

This clonotype came up many times. The rearrangement links TRBV7-9 to TRBJ2-7; TRBD2 might be the D (6 bases). Germline V gives CDR1 SEHNR, CDR2 FQNEAQ (reference sequence). The V end lost 3 bases, the J end lost 2 bases, and 8 bases lay between the germline ends. This CDR3 comprises 13 residues. CDR3 DNA: TGTGCCAGCAGCTTCGGGGGAACCTACGAGCAGTACTTC. Amino acids: CASSFGGTYEQYF. Using reference TRBV7-9 and TRBJ2-7 for the parts outside the CDR3, the full variable domain is DTGVSQNPRHKITKRGQNVTFRCDPISEHNRLYWYRQTLGQGPEFLTYFQNEAQLEKSRLLSDRFSAERPKGSFSTLEIQRTEQGDSAMYLCASSFGGTYEQYFGPGTRLTVT.

This sequence joins TRBV10-3 and TRBJ1-1; D perhaps matches TRBD1 (5 bases). V was cut by 7 bases and J by 2 bases, with 14 bases left in between. The CDR3 is 14 residues long. CDR1 ENHRY and CDR2 SYGVKD come from the germline V gene. The CDR3 loop is CAIIPAGGNTEAFF. The CDR3 DNA reads as TGTGCCATCATCCCAGCGGGGGGAAACACTGAAGCTTTCTTT.

This clonotype came up a few times. This chain links TRBV20-1 with TRBJ2-1; TRBD1 is a possible D gene (5 bases). CDR1 and CDR2 from the germline V gene are DFQATT and SNEGSKA (reference sequence). The CDR3 has 13 residues. Trimming stripped 5 bases from V and 4 bases from J, with 12 bases between. CDR3 residues: CSAGQGFYNEQFF. Here the CDR3 DNA reads TGCAGTGCTGGGCAGGGTTTTTACAATGAGCAGTTCTTC.

This chain uses TRBV12-3 or TRBV12-4 with TRBJ2-1; possibly TRBD1 or TRBD2 for D (5 bases each). This CDR3 is built from 15 residues. V lost 0 bases and J lost 10, with 16 bases in between. CDR3 loop: CASSLAGLASKEQFF. The CDR3 DNA sequence: TGTGCCAGCAGTTTAGCGGGGCTAGCAAGTAAGGAGCAGTTCTTC.

J is TRBJ2-2 and V is TRBV28, with D unresolved. Germline-derived CDR1 and CDR2 are MDHEN and SYDVKM. The CDR3 is made up of 15 amino acids. Trimming took 1 base from V and 5 from J, leaving 11 bases between them. The CDR3 DNA reads as TGTGCCAGCAGTTTATTCAGGCAGAGTACCGGGGAGCTGTTTTTT. Its translation: CASSLFRQSTGELFF.

CDR3 bases: TGTGCCAGCAGCTTGGGCATCTTCTACGAGCAGTACTTC. Its translation is CASSLGIFYEQYF. V gene TRBV11-2 combines with J gene TRBJ2-5; D remains unclear. The DNA end favors TRBJ2-7, so the J call may be wrong. The germline gives CDR1 SGHAT, CDR2 FQNNGV. The CDR3 is 13 amino acids.

This clonotype was found a few times. This rearrangement joins TRBV19 to TRBJ2-7, with 9 nucleotides matching TRBD1. J gave up 5 bases and V 6 bases, and 8 bases lay outside the gene matches. The germline V gene has CDR1 LNHDA and CDR2 SQIVND (reference sequence). The CDR3 consists of 14 residues. This chain's CDR3 is CASRGTGFSDEQYF. DNA of the CDR3: TGTGCCAGTAGGGGGACAGGGTTTAGCGACGAGCAGTACTTC.

The chain couples TRBV29-1 to TRBJ2-1; 12 bases line up with TRBD2. This CDR3 contains 16 residues. V trimming: 3 bases; J trimming: 10 bases; junction bases outside the gene matches: 13. CDR1 is SQVTM and CDR2 is ANQGSEA in the germline V gene. DNA of the CDR3: TGCAGCGTTGATCGTCGCCAGTGGACTAGCGGGGTAGAGCAGTTCTTC. Encoded protein: CSVDRRQWTSGVEQFF.

V gene TRBV19 combines with J gene TRBJ1-1, with D possibly matching TRBD1 (5 bases). The V end lost 7 bases, the J end lost 1 base, and 13 bases lay between the germline ends. Germline V gene data show CDR1 as LNHDA and CDR2 as SQIVND (reference sequence). The CDR3 has 14 residues. The CDR3 region has the DNA TGTGCCAGTATCATGGGACTTTCGAACACTGAAGCTTTCTTT. Translating gives CASIMGLSNTEAFF.